Listed here are 7 T cell receptor beta chains from one sample, sequenced in a study of molecular identifiers for immune sequencing clone quantification. TCRdb ran MiXCR on the PCR reads and lists one entry per CDR3 protein. The profile shows nearly 55,000 distinct CDR3 sequences, just over 35% of them singletons. Source material: naive CD8+ T cells from blood, with Jurkat cell RNA spiked in. Subset reported: FACS-sorted CD8+CD4-CCR7+CD45RA+ naive T cells. The receptors were gathered from a human donor in good health. Some libraries in this study had Jurkat cell RNA spiked in.

The chain recombines TRBV6-2 or TRBV6-3 with TRBJ2-7; possible D gene TRBD2, 5 bases. Looked up from germline, CDR1 is MNHEY and CDR2 is SVGEGT. The CDR3 spans 13 residues. V lost 11 bases to trimming and J lost 3 bases, with 17 bases between them. The CDR3 DNA is TGTGCCGGAGGAATGGGCGCGATCTACGAGCAGTACTTC. It codes for CAGGMGAIYEQYF.

The chain carries TRBV9 and TRBJ2-1, with D tentatively TRBD2 (5 bases). The V gene's germline CDR1 is SGDLS and CDR2 YYNGEE. Trimming stripped 4 bases from V and 0 bases from J, with 8 bases between. The CDR3 spans 14 residues. The CDR3 loop is CASSSRDSYNEQFF. The CDR3 DNA sequence: TGTGCCAGCAGCTCGAGGGACTCCTACAATGAGCAGTTCTTC. The whole variable domain, remainder taken from reference TRBV9 and TRBJ2-1, is DSGVTQTPKHLITATGQRVTLRCSPRSGDLSVYWYQQSLDQGLQFLIQYYNGEERAKGNILERFSAQQFPDLHSELNLSSLELGDSALYFCASSSRDSYNEQFFGPGTRLTVL.

The chain is built from TRBV9 and TRBJ2-5; TRBD1 agrees at 10 bases. This CDR3 comprises 15 residues. The germline gives CDR1 SGDLS, CDR2 YYNGEE. The V gene end was trimmed by 4 bases and the J gene end by 3 bases; junction bases not matched to a gene: 6. The CDR3 DNA reads TGTGCCAGCAGCCTTCCCGGGACAGGGGAAGAGACCCAGTACTTC. Protein product: CASSLPGTGEETQYF.

The chain joins TRBV12-3 or TRBV12-4 to TRBJ1-5, with D hard to call. V dropped 6 bases and J dropped 6 bases, with 9 bases sitting between them. The CDR3 contains 12 residues. CDR3: CASRTWGQPQHF. Here the CDR3 DNA reads TGTGCCAGCAGAACCTGGGGTCAGCCCCAGCATTTT.

V gene TRBV14 combines with J gene TRBJ2-4; D perhaps matches TRBD2 (5 bases). The germline V and J ends were trimmed by 3 bases and 1 base, with 7 bases remaining between them. This CDR3 has 14 residues. CDR1 is SGHDN, CDR2 FVKESK, per germline. The CDR3 loop reads CASSHRGAKNIQYF. CDR3 nucleotides: TGTGCCAGCAGCCACCGCGGGGCCAAAAACATTCAGTACTTC.

This clonotype was counted a single time. V usage is TRBV14 and J usage is TRBJ2-7; D uncertain. The CDR3 runs to 15 residues. V was clipped by 0 bases and J by 1 base, with 10 bases between them. Germline loops: CDR1 SGHDN, CDR2 FVKESK. For the CDR3, the DNA is TGTGCCAGCAGCCAAGAATTGGGCCGATCCTACGAGCAGTACTTC. It encodes CASSQELGRSYEQYF.

The chain joins TRBV20-1 to TRBJ2-1; D is perhaps TRBD1 (6 bases). The germline gives CDR1 DFQATT, CDR2 SNEGSKA (reference sequence). This CDR3 has 15 residues. The V and J ends lost 0 bases and 8 bases respectively, with 17 bases between them. The CDR3 loop is CSAREVGGFNYEQFF. The CDR3 DNA is TGCAGTGCTAGAGAAGTAGGGGGATTTAACTATGAGCAGTTCTTC.